Below, 5 T cell receptor beta chains from the same sample are listed, as sequenced in a study of spatial heterogeneity in lung cancer. Time point defined: sample taken at primary tumor resection. One entry per CDR3 protein results from TCRdb running MiXCR on the 5' RACE reads. The sample has tens of thousands of distinct CDR3 sequences; roughly 15% are singletons. The specimen comprised PBMCs, sampled at surgery. The origin of the receptors is a male donor with early-stage non-small cell lung cancer.

Many counts were recorded for this clonotype. The chain employs TRBV10-2 and TRBJ2-7; D gene ambiguous. The germline V gene has CDR1 WSHSY and CDR2 SAAADI. The CDR3 has 11 amino acids. V shed 8 bases and J shed 7 bases, with 12 bases lying between them. In nucleotides, the CDR3 is TGCGCCAGCTCGGAAGCGCGGGAGCAGTACTTC. Protein: CASSEAREQYF.

The V and J genes are TRBV20-1 and TRBJ1-2; D is ambiguous. Trimming pared 3 bases from V and 5 bases from J, leaving 16 bases between. CDR3 size: 14 residues. The germline V gene has CDR1 DFQATT and CDR2 SNEGSKA (reference sequence). CDR3: CSARGRAEAYGYTF. CDR3 DNA sequence: TGCAGTGCTAGGGGCCGGGCCGAGGCGTATGGCTACACCTTC.

This chain uses TRBV7-9 with TRBJ2-7; TRBD2 agrees at 8 bases. The CDR3 consists of 15 residues. CDR1 is SEHNR, CDR2 FQNEAQ, per germline (reference sequence). After removal of 2 bases from V and 6 bases from J, the junction contained 9 bases not matched to a gene. The CDR3 protein is CASSLIGLARREQYF. DNA for the CDR3: TGTGCCAGCAGCTTAATTGGACTAGCTCGGCGCGAGCAGTACTTC.

This clonotype was seen many times. V and J are TRBV6-2 or TRBV6-3 and TRBJ1-1, with D hard to call. The CDR3 spans 13 residues. V lost 6 bases and J lost 1, with 9 bases in between. The germline gives CDR1 MNHEY, CDR2 SVGEGT. The CDR3 DNA reads TGTGCCAGCAGGGGCAGGACGAACACTGAAGCTTTCTTT. Translating gives CASRGRTNTEAFF.

In this sample, this clonotype turned up a few times. This rearrangement joins TRBV7-6 to TRBJ2-3; D remains ambiguous. This CDR3 contains 14 residues. In germline, CDR1 is SGHVS, CDR2 FNYEAQ. V lost 1 base, J lost 2 bases, and 7 bases lay in between. The CDR3 DNA sequence: TGTGCCAGCAGCTTAGGACCCTCCACAGATACGCAGTATTTT. It translates to CASSLGPSTDTQYF. Full variable domain (outside the CDR3, taken from reference TRBV7-6 and TRBJ2-3): GAGVSQSPRYKVTKRGQDVALRCDPISGHVSLYWYRQALGQGPEFLTYFNYEAQQDKSGLPNDRFSAERPEGSISTLTIQRTEQRDSAMYRCASSLGPSTDTQYFGPGTRLTVL.